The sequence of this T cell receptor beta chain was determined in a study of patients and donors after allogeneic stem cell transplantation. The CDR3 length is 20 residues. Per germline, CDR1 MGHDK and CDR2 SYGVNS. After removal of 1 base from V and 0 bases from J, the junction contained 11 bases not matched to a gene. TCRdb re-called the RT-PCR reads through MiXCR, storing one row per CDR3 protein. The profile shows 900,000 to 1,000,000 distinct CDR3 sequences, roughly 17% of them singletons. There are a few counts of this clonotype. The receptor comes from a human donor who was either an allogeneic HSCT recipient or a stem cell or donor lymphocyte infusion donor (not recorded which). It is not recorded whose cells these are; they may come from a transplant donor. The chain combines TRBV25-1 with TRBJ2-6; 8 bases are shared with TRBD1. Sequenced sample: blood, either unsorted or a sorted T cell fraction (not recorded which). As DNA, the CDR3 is TGTGCCAGCAGTGAATCGGCAGGGGGCCCCGACCACTCTGGGGCCAACGTCCTGACTTTC. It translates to CASSESAGGPDHSGANVLTF.